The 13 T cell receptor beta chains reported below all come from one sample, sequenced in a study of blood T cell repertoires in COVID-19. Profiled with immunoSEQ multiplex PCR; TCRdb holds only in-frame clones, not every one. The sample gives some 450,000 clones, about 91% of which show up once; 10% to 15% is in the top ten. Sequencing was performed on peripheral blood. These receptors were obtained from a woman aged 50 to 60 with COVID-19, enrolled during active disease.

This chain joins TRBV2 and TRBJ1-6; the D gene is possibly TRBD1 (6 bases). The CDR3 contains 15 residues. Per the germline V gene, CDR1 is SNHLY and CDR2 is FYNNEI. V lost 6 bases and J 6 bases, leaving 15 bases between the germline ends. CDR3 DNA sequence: TGTGCCAGCAGCGCAGGGGCCAATTTTAATTCACCCCTCCACTTT. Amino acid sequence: CASSAGANFNSPLHF.

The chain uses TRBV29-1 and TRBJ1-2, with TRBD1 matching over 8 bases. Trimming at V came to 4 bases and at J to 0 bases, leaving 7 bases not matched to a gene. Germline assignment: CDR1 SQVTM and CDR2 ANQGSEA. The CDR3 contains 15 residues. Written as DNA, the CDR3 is TGCAGCGTTGGAGGGACAGGCCCTGCTAACTATGGCTACACCTTC. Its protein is CSVGGTGPANYGYTF. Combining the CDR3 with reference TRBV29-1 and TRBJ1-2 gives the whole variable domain SAVISQKPSRDICQRGTSLTIQCQVDSQVTMMFWYRQQPGQSLTLIATANQGSEATYESGFVIDKFPISRPNLTFSTLTVSNMSPEDSSIYLCSVGGTGPANYGYTFGSGTRLTVV.

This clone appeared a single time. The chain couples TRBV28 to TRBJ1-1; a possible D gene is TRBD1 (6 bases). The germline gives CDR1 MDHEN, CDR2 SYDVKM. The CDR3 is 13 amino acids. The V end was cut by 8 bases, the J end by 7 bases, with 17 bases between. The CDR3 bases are TGTGCCAGCTCTTTGGGGGCTGGCGGTGAAGCTTTCTTT. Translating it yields CASSLGAGGEAFF.

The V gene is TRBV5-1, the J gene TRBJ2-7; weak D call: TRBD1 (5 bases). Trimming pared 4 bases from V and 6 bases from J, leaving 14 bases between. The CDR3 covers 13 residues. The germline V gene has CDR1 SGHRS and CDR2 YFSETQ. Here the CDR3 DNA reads TGCGCCAGCAGCGCCAGTGCAGGGTCCGAGCAGTACTTC. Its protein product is CASSASAGSEQYF. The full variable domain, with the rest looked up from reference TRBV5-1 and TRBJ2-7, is KAGVTQTPRYLIKTRGQQVTLSCSPISGHRSVSWYQQTPGQGLQFLFEYFSETQRNKGNFPGRFSGRQFSNSRSEMNVSTLELGDSALYLCASSASAGSEQYFGPGTRLTVT.

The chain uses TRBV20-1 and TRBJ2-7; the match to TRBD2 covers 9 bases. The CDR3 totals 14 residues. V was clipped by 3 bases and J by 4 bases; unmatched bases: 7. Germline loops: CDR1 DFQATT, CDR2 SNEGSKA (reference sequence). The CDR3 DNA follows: TGCAGTGCTAGTGCGCTAGCGGGGAGGTACGAGCAGTACTTC. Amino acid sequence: CSASALAGRYEQYF.

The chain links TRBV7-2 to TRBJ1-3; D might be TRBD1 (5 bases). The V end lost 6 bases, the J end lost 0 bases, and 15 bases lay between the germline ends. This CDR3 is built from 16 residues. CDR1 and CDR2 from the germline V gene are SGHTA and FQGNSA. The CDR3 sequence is CASRLPGGTSGNTIYF. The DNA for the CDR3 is TGTGCCAGCAGACTCCCCGGGGGAACCTCTGGAAACACCATATATTTT.

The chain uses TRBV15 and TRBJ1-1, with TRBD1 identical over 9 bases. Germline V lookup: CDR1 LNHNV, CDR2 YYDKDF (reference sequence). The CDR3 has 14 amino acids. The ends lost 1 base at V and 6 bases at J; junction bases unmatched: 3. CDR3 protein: CATSRGGQGAEAFF. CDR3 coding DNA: TGTGCCACCAGCAGAGGGGGACAGGGAGCTGAAGCTTTCTTT.

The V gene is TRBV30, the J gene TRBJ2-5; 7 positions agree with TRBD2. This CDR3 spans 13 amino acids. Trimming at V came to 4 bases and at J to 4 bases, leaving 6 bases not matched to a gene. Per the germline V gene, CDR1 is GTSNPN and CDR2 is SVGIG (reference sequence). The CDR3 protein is CAWNVGLRETQYF. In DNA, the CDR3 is TGTGCCTGGAATGTGGGACTACGAGAGACCCAGTACTTC. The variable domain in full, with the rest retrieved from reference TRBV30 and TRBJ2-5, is SQTIHQWPATLVQPVGSPLSLECTVEGTSNPNLYWYRQAAGRGLQLLFYSVGIGQISSEVPQNLSASRPQDRQFILSSKKLLLSDSGFYLCAWNVGLRETQYFGPGTRLLVL.

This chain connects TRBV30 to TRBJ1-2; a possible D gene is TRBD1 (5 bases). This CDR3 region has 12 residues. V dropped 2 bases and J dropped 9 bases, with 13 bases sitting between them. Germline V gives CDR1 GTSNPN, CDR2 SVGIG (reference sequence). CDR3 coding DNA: TGTGCCTGGAGTCTTCCAGGGCTACGCTACACCTTC. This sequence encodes CAWSLPGLRYTF.

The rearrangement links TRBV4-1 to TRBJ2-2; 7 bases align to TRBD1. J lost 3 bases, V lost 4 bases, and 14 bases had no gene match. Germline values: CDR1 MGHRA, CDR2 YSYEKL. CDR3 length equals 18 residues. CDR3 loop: CASSLPPPGTADTGELFF. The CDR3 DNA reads TGCGCCAGCAGCCTTCCTCCCCCCGGGACAGCAGACACCGGGGAGCTGTTTTTT.

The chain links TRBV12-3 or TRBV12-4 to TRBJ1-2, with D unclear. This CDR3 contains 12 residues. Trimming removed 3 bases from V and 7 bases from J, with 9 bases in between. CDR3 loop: CASSFREGGYTF. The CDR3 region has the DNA TGTGCCAGCAGTTTCCGGGAAGGTGGCTACACCTTC.

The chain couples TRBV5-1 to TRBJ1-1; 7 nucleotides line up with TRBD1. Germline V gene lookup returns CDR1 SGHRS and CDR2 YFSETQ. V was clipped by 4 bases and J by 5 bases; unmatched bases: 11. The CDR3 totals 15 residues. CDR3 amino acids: CASSVTRGVGTEAFF. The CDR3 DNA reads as TGCGCCAGCAGCGTAACCAGGGGGGTCGGGACTGAAGCTTTCTTT.

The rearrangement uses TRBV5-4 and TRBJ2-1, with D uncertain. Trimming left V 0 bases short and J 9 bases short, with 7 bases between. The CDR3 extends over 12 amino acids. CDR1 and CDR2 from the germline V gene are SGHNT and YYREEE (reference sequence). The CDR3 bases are TGTGCCAGCAGCTTGGGGTCGGGTGAGCAGTTCTTC. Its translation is CASSLGSGEQFF.